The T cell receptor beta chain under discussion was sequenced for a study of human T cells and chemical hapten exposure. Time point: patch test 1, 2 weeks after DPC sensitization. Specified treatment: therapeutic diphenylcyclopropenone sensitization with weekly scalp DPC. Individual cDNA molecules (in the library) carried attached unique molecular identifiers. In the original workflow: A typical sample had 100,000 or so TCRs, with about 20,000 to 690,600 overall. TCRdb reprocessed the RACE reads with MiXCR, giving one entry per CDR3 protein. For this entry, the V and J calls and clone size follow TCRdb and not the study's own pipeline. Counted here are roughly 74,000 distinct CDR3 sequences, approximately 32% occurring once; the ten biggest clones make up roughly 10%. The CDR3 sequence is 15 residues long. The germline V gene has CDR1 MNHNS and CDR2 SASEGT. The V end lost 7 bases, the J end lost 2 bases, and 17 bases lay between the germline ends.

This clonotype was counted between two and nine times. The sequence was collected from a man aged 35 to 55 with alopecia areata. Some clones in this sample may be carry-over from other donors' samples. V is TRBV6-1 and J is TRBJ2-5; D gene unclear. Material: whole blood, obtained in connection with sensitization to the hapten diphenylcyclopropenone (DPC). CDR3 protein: CASTMARSRQETQYF. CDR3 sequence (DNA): TGTGCCAGCACAATGGCCCGTAGTAGGCAAGAGACCCAGTACTTC.